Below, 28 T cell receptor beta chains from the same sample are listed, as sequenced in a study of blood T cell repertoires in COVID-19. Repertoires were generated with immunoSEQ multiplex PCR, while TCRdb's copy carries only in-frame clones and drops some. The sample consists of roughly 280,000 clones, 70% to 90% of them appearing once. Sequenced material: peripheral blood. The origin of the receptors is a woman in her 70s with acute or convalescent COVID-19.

DNA for the CDR3: TGTGCCAGCAGCCAGGGAGGTGGCGGGGCTTTGAGCTCCTACAATGAGCAGTTCTTC. Its translation: CASSQGGGGALSSYNEQFF. V is TRBV3-1 (or the pseudogene TRBV3-2) and J is TRBJ2-1; tentative D call: TRBD2 (6 bases). This CDR3 contains 19 residues. CDR1 and CDR2 from the germline V gene are LGHDT and YNNKEL (reference sequence). V was pared by 3 bases and J by 0 bases, with 21 bases between.

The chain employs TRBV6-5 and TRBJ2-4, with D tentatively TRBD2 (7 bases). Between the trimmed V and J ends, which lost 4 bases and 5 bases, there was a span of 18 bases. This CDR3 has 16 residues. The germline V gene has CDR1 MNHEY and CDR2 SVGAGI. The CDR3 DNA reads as TGTGCCAGCAGTTGGAATACCAGGGGAGGGCAAAACATTCAGTACTTC. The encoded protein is CASSWNTRGGQNIQYF.

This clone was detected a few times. The CDR3 bases are TGTGCCAGCTCACAAGACAGGGATCGGCCCCAGCATTTT. This encodes CASSQDRDRPQHF. The V call is TRBV18, the J call TRBJ1-5; 7 positions agree with TRBD1. The germline gives CDR1 KGHSH, CDR2 LQKENI. This CDR3 spans 13 amino acids. The ends lost 4 bases at V and 9 bases at J; junction bases unmatched: 6.

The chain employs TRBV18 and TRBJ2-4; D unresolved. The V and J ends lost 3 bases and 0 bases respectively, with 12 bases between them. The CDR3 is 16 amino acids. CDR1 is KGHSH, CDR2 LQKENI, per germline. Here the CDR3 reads CASSPQPTLAKNIQYF. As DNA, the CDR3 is TGTGCCAGCTCACCCCAACCGACATTAGCCAAAAACATTCAGTACTTC.

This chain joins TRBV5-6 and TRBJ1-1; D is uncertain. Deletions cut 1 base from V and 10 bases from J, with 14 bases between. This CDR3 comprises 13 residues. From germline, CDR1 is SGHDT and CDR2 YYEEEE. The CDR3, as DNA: TGTGCCAGCAGCTTGAACAGAGGACGGGGAGCTTTCTTT. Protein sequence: CASSLNRGRGAFF.

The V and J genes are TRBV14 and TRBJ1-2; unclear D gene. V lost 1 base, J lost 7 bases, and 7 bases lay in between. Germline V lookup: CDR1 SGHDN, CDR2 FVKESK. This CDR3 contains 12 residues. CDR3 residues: CASSQGTFGYTF. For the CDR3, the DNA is TGTGCCAGCAGCCAAGGAACATTTGGCTACACCTTC.

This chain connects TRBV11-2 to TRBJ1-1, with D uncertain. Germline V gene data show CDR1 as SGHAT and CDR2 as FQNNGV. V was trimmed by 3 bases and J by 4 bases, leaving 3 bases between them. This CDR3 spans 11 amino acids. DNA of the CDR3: TGTGCCAGCAGCTTCTCCACTGAAGCTTTCTTT. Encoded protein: CASSFSTEAFF.

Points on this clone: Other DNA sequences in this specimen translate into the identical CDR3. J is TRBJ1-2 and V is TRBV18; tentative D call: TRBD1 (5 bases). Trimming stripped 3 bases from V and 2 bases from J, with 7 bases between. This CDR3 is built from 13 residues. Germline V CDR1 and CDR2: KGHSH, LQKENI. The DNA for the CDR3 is TGTGCCAGCTCACCGGGGCAGAACTATGGCTACACCTTC. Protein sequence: CASSPGQNYGYTF.

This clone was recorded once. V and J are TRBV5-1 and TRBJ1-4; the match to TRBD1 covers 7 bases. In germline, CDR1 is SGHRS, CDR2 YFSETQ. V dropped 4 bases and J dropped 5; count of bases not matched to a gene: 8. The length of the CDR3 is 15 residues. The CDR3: CASSDPTGKNEKLFF. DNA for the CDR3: TGCGCCAGCAGCGATCCGACAGGGAAAAATGAAAAACTGTTTTTT.

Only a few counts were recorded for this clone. In DNA, the CDR3 is TGTGCCAGCAGCTTAGTGATACGGACAGGGGGCTCAGATACGCAGTATTTT. This translates into CASSLVIRTGGSDTQYF. The V call is TRBV11-2, the J call TRBJ2-3; 11 bases align to TRBD1. The V gene's germline CDR1 is SGHAT and CDR2 FQNNGV. This CDR3 has 17 residues. V gave up 1 base and J gave up 4 bases; unmatched junction bases: 7.

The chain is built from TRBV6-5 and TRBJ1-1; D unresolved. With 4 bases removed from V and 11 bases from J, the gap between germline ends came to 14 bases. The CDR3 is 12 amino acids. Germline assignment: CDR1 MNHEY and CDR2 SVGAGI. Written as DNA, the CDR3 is TGTGCCAGCAGTTTAGTTGGTGGGAGGGCTTTCTTT. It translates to CASSLVGGRAFF.

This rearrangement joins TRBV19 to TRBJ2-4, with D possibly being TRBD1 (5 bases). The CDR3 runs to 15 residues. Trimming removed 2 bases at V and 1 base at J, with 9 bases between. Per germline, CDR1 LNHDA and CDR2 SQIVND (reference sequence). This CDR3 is CASSIRGEAKNIQYF. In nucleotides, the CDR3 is TGTGCCAGTAGTATAAGGGGCGAGGCCAAAAACATTCAGTACTTC.

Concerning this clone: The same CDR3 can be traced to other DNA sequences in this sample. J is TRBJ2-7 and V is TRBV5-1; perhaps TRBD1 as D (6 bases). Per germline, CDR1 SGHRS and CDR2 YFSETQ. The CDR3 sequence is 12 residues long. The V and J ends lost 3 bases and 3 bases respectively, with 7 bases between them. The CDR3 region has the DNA TGCGCCAGCAGCTCACAGGGCTACGAGCAGTACTTC. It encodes CASSSQGYEQYF.

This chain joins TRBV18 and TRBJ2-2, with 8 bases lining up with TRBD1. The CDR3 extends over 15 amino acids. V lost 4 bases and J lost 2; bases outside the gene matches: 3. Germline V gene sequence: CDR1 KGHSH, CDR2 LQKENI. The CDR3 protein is CASSLDRANTGELFF. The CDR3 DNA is TGTGCCAGCTCACTGGACAGGGCCAACACCGGGGAGCTGTTTTTT. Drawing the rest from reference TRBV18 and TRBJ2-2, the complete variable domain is NAGVMQNPRHLVRRRGQEARLRCSPMKGHSHVYWYRQLPEEGLKFMVYLQKENIIDESGMPKERFSAEFPKEGPSILRIQQVVRGDSAAYFCASSLDRANTGELFFGEGSRLTVL.

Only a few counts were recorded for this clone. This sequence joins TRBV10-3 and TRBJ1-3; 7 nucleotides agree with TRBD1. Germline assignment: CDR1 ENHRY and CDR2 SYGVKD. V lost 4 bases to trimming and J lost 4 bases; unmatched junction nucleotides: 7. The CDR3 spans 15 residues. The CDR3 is CAISADRALGNTIYF. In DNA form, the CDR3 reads TGTGCCATCAGTGCAGACAGGGCTCTGGGAAACACCATATATTTT.

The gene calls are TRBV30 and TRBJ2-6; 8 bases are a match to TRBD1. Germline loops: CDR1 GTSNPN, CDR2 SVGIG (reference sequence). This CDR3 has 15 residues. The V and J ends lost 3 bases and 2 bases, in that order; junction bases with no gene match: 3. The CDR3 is CAWSKDRAGANVLTF. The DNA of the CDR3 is TGTGCCTGGAGCAAGGACAGGGCTGGGGCCAACGTCCTGACTTTC.

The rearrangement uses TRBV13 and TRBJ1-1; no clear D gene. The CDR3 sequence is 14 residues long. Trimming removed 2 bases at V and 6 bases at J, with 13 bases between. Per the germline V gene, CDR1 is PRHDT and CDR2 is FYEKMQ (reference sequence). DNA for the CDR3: TGTGCCAGCAGCTTATCTGGCAGCGTGCCTGAAGCTTTCTTT. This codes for CASSLSGSVPEAFF. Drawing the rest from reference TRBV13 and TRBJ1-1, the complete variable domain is AAGVIQSPRHLIKEKRETATLKCYPIPRHDTVYWYQQGPGQDPQFLISFYEKMQSDKGSIPDRFSAQQFSDYHSELNMSSLELGDSALYFCASSLSGSVPEAFFGQGTRLTVV.

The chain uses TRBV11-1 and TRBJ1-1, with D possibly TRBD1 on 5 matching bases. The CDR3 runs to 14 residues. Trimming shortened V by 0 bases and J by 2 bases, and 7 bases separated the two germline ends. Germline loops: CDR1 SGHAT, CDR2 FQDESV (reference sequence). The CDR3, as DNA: TGTGCCAGCAGCTTAGCCGACAGTAACACTGAAGCTTTCTTT. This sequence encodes CASSLADSNTEAFF. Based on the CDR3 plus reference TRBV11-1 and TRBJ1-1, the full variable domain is EAEVAQSPRYKITEKSQAVAFWCDPISGHATLYWYRQILGQGPELLVQFQDESVVDDSQLPKDRFSAERLKGVDSTLKIQPAELGDSAMYLCASSLADSNTEAFFGQGTRLTVV.

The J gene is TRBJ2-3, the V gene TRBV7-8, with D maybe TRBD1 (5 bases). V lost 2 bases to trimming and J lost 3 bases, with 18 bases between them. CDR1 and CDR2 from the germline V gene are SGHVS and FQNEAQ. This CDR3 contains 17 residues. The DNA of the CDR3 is TGTGCCAGCAGCTTACGCGGTGGGGCCCCCTTTACAGATACGCAGTATTTT. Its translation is CASSLRGGAPFTDTQYF.

The CDR3 protein is CASTRDRYRPQHF. The CDR3 DNA sequence: TGTGCCAGTACTAGGGACAGATATCGGCCCCAGCATTTT. The V gene is TRBV19, the J gene TRBJ1-5; 7 bases agree with TRBD1. The CDR3 runs to 13 residues. Germline CDR1 is LNHDA and CDR2 is SQIVND (reference sequence). V lost 7 bases to trimming and J lost 9 bases; unmatched junction nucleotides: 9. Using reference TRBV19 and TRBJ1-5 for the parts outside the CDR3, the full variable domain is DGGITQSPKYLFRKEGQNVTLSCEQNLNHDAMYWYRQDPGQGLRLIYYSQIVNDFQKGDIAEGYSVSREKKESFPLTVTSAQKNPTAFYLCASTRDRYRPQHFGDGTRLSIL.

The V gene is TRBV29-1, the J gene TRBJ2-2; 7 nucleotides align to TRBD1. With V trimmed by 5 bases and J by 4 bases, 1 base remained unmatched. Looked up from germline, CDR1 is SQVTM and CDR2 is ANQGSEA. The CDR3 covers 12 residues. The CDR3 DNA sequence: TGCAGCGTTCGACAGGGCACCGGGGAGCTGTTTTTT. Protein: CSVRQGTGELFF.

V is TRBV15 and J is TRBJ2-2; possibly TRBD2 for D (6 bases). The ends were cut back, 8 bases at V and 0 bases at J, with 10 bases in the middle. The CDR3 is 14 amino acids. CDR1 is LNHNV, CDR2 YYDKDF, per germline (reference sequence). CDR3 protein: CATRGTANTGELFF. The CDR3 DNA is TGTGCCACCCGGGGGACGGCGAACACCGGGGAGCTGTTTTTT.

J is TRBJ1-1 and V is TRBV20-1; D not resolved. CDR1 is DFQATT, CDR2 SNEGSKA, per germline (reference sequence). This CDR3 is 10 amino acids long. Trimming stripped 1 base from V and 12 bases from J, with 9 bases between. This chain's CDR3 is CSARVAEPFF. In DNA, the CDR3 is TGCAGTGCTAGAGTAGCCGAGCCTTTCTTT.

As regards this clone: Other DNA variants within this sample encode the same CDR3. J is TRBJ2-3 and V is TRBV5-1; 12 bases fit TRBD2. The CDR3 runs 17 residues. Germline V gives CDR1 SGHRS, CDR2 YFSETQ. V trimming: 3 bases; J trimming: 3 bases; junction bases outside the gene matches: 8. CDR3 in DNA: TGCGCCAGCAGCTGGACGACTAGCGGGGGTGGTACAGATACGCAGTATTTT. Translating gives CASSWTTSGGGTDTQYF.

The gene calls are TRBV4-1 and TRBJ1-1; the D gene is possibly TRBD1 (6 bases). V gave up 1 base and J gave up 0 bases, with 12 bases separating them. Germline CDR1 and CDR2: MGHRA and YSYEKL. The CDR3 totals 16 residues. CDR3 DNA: TGCGCCAGCAGCCAAGGGAGGGGGGGGATGAACACTGAAGCTTTCTTT. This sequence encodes CASSQGRGGMNTEAFF.

The CDR3 coding sequence is TGTGCCAGCGGGGACACAGGGCGGGCTTTCTTT. Translating gives CASGDTGRAFF. The rearrangement joins TRBV12-3 or TRBV12-4 to TRBJ1-1; tentatively, D is TRBD1 (6 bases). V shed 8 bases and J shed 11 bases, with 15 bases lying between them. This CDR3 has 11 residues.

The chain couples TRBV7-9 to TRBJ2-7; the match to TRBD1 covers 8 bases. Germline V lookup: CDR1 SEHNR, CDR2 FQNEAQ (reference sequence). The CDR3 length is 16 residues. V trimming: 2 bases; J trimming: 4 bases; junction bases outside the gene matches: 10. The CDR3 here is CASSLLGTGGVYEQYF. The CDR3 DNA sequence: TGTGCCAGCAGCTTATTAGGGACAGGTGGGGTTTACGAGCAGTACTTC.

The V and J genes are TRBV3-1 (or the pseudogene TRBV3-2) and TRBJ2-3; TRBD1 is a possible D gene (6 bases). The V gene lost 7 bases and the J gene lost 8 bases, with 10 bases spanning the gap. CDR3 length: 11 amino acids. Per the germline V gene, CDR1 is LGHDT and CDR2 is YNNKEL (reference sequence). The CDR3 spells CASKGGITQYF. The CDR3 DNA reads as TGTGCCAGCAAAGGGGGAATTACGCAGTATTTT.